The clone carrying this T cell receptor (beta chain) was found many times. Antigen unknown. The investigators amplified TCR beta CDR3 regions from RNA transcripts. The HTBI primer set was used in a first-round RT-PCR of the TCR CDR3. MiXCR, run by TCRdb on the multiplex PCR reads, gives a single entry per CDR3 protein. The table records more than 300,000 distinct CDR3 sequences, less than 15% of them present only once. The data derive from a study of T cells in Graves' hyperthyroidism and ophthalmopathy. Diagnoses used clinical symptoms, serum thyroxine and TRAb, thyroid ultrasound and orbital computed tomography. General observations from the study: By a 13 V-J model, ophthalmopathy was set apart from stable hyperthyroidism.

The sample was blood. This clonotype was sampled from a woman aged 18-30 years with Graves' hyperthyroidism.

Here the CDR3 DNA reads TGCGTCGACAGGGCCACTGAAGCTTTCTTT. Encoded protein: CVDRATEAFF. V is TRBV20-1 and J is TRBJ1-1, with TRBD1 matching 7 bases. Germline V CDR1 and CDR2: DFQATT, SNEGSKA (reference sequence). This CDR3 has 10 residues.